This record looks at one TCR beta chain sequence and its context. This clone was picked up one time. No antigen is known for it. Per-base qualities were not stored, and no clone one base away is much larger. Libraries came from the immunoSEQ multiplex PCR assay. TCRdb provides this immuneACCESS table in a form limited to in-frame rearrangements. Some clones are lacking; in checked studies, under half of them reflect an unresolved V gene, and why the rest are absent is not known. The sample yields around 130,000 clones; approximately 95% were counted once. The ten largest account for 6.2% of the sample. The CDR3 spans 17 residues, from the cysteine through the phenylalanine. Of the read, only the CDR3 DNA is kept; its 51 bases are in frame from base 1. V ends up 3 bases short and J 5 bases short, with an unmatched junction base count of 11. The data were taken from a study of T cell changes during pregnancy in multiple sclerosis (dated by TCRdb to about 2019). Describing the broader study: The study looked at changes in the T cell repertoire across pregnancy in women with multiple sclerosis.

Sequenced here: peripheral blood, sampled before pregnancy. The sequence was obtained from a female donor with multiple sclerosis, enrolled in a pregnancy study. Here the chain combines TRBV23-1 and TRBJ1-2; TRBD1 fits 11 bases in the junction. TRBV23-1 is recorded as an ORF, its role being uncertain. The bases read TGCGCCAGCAGTCACCCTCCCGGACAGGGGGCGCGGTATGGCTACACCTTC. Translated, it reads CASSHPPGQGARYGYTF.